One and the same sample provided the 8 T cell receptor beta chains below, sequenced in a study of blood T cell repertoires in COVID-19. Measured with immunoSEQ multiplex PCR; TCRdb has only the in-frame clones, and not every one. The data show some 74,000 clones, about 83% seen once. Sample: peripheral blood. The source is a man older than 75 with acute or convalescent COVID-19.

The V gene is TRBV9, the J gene TRBJ1-2; 7 bases agree with TRBD1. Trimming at V came to 3 bases and at J to 1 base, leaving 15 bases not matched to a gene. This CDR3 has 18 residues. Germline assignment: CDR1 SGDLS and CDR2 YYNGEE. The CDR3 DNA reads as TGTGCCAGCAGCGCGACCAACAGGGGAGGTAACGATAACTATGGCTACACCTTC. Translation: CASSATNRGGNDNYGYTF.

This clone was seen only once. The CDR3 reads CASTKAGGHNTQYF. For the CDR3, the DNA is TGTGCCAGCACGAAGGCGGGGGGACATAATACGCAGTATTTT. The chain joins TRBV9 to TRBJ2-3; TRBD2 matches at 8 bases. The CDR3 has 14 amino acids. The V gene end was trimmed by 6 bases and the J gene end by 7 bases; junction bases not matched to a gene: 10. Per germline, CDR1 SGDLS and CDR2 YYNGEE.

The gene calls are TRBV11-2 and TRBJ2-7; 10 nucleotides match TRBD1. V was pared by 3 bases and J by 5 bases, with 7 bases of the junction left unmatched. Germline CDR1 is SGHAT and CDR2 is FQNNGV. The CDR3 extends over 15 amino acids. This CDR3 is CASSFDRDRGHEQYF. The DNA of the CDR3 is TGTGCCAGCAGCTTTGACCGGGACAGGGGTCACGAGCAGTACTTC.

V and J are TRBV10-2 and TRBJ1-5, with D possibly matching TRBD1 (5 bases). The V gene's germline CDR1 is WSHSY and CDR2 SAAADI. Deletions cut 0 bases from V and 6 bases from J, with 6 bases between. This CDR3 has 13 residues. The CDR3, as DNA: TGCGCCAGCAGTGAGTCCAGGGTTCAGCCCCAGCATTTT. Translated, it gives CASSESRVQPQHF.

The rearrangement joins TRBV9 to TRBJ1-3, with TRBD1 matching 8 bases. Germline values: CDR1 SGDLS, CDR2 YYNGEE. The V gene end was trimmed by 4 bases and the J gene end by 4 bases; junction bases not matched to a gene: 19. The CDR3 extends over 19 amino acids. For the CDR3, the DNA is TGTGCCAGCAGCTCCCGACAGGGGTCTTCGAGCAGGGACGGAAACACCATATATTTT. Translation gives CASSSRQGSSSRDGNTIYF.

This clone was seen many times. This chain links TRBV19 with TRBJ1-4, with a tentative D call TRBD1 (5 bases). CDR3 length equals 13 residues. V shed 4 bases and J shed 7 bases, with 10 bases lying between them. Per the germline V gene, CDR1 is LNHDA and CDR2 is SQIVND (reference sequence). The CDR3 protein is CASSTAGGEKLFF. The CDR3 nucleotides are TGTGCCAGTAGTACCGCCGGGGGTGAAAAACTGTTTTTT.

CDR3 DNA: TGCGCCAGCAGCCAAGCCCACAGCTCCTCCTATAATTCACCCCTCCACTTT. Amino acid sequence: CASSQAHSSSYNSPLHF. This chain uses TRBV4-1 with TRBJ1-6, with D unclear. Deletions cut 1 base from V and 0 bases from J, with 10 bases between. Germline values: CDR1 MGHRA, CDR2 YSYEKL. The CDR3 loop spans 17 amino acids.

The table lists this clone with a count of one. The chain links TRBV28 to TRBJ2-1; D not certain. The length of the CDR3 is 13 residues. Germline V CDR1 and CDR2: MDHEN, SYDVKM. V dropped 3 bases and J dropped 4 bases, with 7 bases sitting between them. The CDR3 region is CASSFSGYNEQFF. The CDR3 bases are TGTGCCAGCAGTTTTTCAGGTTACAATGAGCAGTTCTTC.